Each of the 27 T cell receptor beta chains below was sequenced from the same sample in a study of Tregs in tolerant kidney transplant recipients. Assay used: immunoSEQ multiplex PCR; TCRdb lists only in-frame clones, some missing. In the table there are approximately 66,000 clones, approximately 83% of which are singletons. The sequenced sample was Tregs from blood, obtained before the transplant. These receptors all stem from a human donor who received a combined kidney and bone marrow transplant.

This clone was seen more than once but under ten times. V usage is TRBV6-6 and J usage is TRBJ1-5; possible D gene TRBD1, 5 bases. CDR3 size: 12 residues. Germline V gene lookup returns CDR1 MNHNY and CDR2 SVGAGI (reference sequence). V was clipped by 6 bases and J by 7 bases, with 10 bases between them. The DNA for the CDR3 is TGTGCCAGCAGCCAGACAGCCCAGCCCCAGCATTTT. It codes for CASSQTAQPQHF.

The chain joins TRBV6-1 to TRBJ2-2; tentative D call: TRBD1 (7 bases). The CDR3 sequence is 17 residues long. V lost 4 bases and J lost 3, with 18 bases in between. Germline V gene sequence: CDR1 MNHNS, CDR2 SASEGT. The CDR3 protein is CASSGARGVRHTGELFF. The CDR3 nucleotides read TGTGCCAGCAGTGGGGCCAGGGGGGTTCGTCACACCGGGGAGCTGTTTTTT.

The chain has TRBV29-1 and TRBJ1-1, with D hard to call. Germline lookup yields CDR1 SQVTM and CDR2 ANQGSEA. The CDR3 is 14 residues long. V gave up 0 bases and J gave up 0 bases, with 8 bases separating them. CDR3 amino acids: CSVEDHGLNTEAFF. The CDR3 nucleotides are TGCAGCGTTGAAGATCACGGGTTGAACACTGAAGCTTTCTTT.

The J gene is TRBJ2-4, the V gene TRBV21-1; TRBD1 is taken as the D call from the table, unchecked against the DNA. TRBV21-1 is a documented pseudogene. The CDR3 contains 15 residues. CDR3 region: CASSPYRGAKNIQYF. In nucleotides, the CDR3 is TGTGCCAGCAGCCCATACAGGGGGGCCAAAAACATTCAGTACTTC.

The J gene is TRBJ2-3, the V gene TRBV7-9; 8 bases match TRBD2. Trimming took 0 bases from V and 3 from J; bases not matched to a gene: 5. CDR3 length equals 16 residues. The germline V gene has CDR1 SEHNR and CDR2 FQNEAQ (reference sequence). The CDR3 loop is CASSLARSGETDTQYF. DNA of the CDR3: TGTGCCAGCAGCTTAGCTCGTAGCGGGGAGACAGATACGCAGTATTTT.

V usage is TRBV5-1 and J usage is TRBJ2-7; a possible D gene is TRBD2 (5 bases). V was cut by 4 bases and J by 7 bases, with 21 bases left in between. CDR1 is SGHRS and CDR2 is YFSETQ in the germline V gene. The CDR3 is 15 residues long. CDR3 DNA sequence: TGCGCCAGCAGCCCCGATGTAGGGAGAAGCGAGGAGCAGTACTTC. Translation: CASSPDVGRSEEQYF.

J is TRBJ1-3 and V is TRBV6-6; 8 bases agree with TRBD1. J gave up 9 bases and V 2 bases, and 3 bases lay outside the gene matches. The CDR3 spans 13 residues. CDR1 is MNHNY and CDR2 is SVGAGI in the germline V gene (reference sequence). DNA for the CDR3: TGTGCCAGCAGTTACGACAGGGGTCTCACCATATATTTT. The encoded protein is CASSYDRGLTIYF.

This chain connects TRBV11-2 to TRBJ2-2, with 7 bases that match TRBD2. Germline V gives CDR1 SGHAT, CDR2 FQNNGV. After removal of 5 bases from V and 1 base from J, the junction contained 7 bases not matched to a gene. The CDR3 has 16 amino acids. The DNA of the CDR3 is TGTGCCAGCAGCAGCCGACTAGCTAGGAACACCGGGGAGCTGTTTTTT. Its protein product is CASSSRLARNTGELFF.

This chain uses TRBV30 with TRBJ1-3; D perhaps matches TRBD1 (6 bases). Germline V CDR1 and CDR2: GTSNPN, SVGIG (reference sequence). This CDR3 region has 15 residues. The V end was cut by 1 base, the J end by 4 bases, with 14 bases between. The DNA for the CDR3 is TGTGCCTGGAGTGAAGCAGGGGCGGGCGGAAACACCATATATTTT. This gives the protein CAWSEAGAGGNTIYF.

This clone was recorded a few times. This chain links TRBV7-8 with TRBJ1-5; 7 nucleotides line up with TRBD1. Germline-derived CDR1 and CDR2 are SGHVS and FQNEAQ. The CDR3 consists of 17 residues. J gave up 0 bases and V 4 bases, and 9 bases lay outside the gene matches. The CDR3 is CASSSGTAGYSNQPQHF. CDR3 sequence (DNA): TGTGCCAGCAGCTCTGGGACAGCCGGATATAGCAATCAGCCCCAGCATTTT.

The gene calls are TRBV25-1 and TRBJ1-1; 7 bases line up with TRBD1. The V gene's germline CDR1 is MGHDK and CDR2 SYGVNS. The CDR3 runs 13 residues. With V trimmed by 7 bases and J by 3 bases, 5 bases remained unmatched. CDR3 in DNA: TGTGCCAGCAATAACAGGGGCTACACTGAAGCTTTCTTT. Translating it yields CASNNRGYTEAFF.

The genes are TRBV5-5 and TRBJ2-5, with D perhaps being TRBD1 or TRBD2 (6 bases each). CDR1 SGHKS and CDR2 YYEKEE come from the germline V gene (reference sequence). Trimming left V 2 bases short and J 5 bases short, with 13 bases between. The CDR3 runs 14 residues. Here the CDR3 reads CASSFFGGLETQYF. The CDR3 bases are TGTGCCAGCAGCTTTTTCGGGGGCCTGGAGACCCAGTACTTC. Together with reference TRBV5-5 and TRBJ2-5, the CDR3 gives the full variable domain: DAGVTQSPTHLIKTRGQQVTLRCSPISGHKSVSWYQQVLGQGPQFIFQYYEKEERGRGNFPDRFSARQFPNYSSELNVNALLLGDSALYLCASSFFGGLETQYFGPGTRLLVL.

The chain uses TRBV18 and TRBJ2-1, with 7 bases lining up with TRBD1. The V and J ends lost 6 bases and 0 bases, in that order; junction bases with no gene match: 11. Germline CDR1 reads KGHSH; CDR2 reads LQKENI. The CDR3 is 17 amino acids. CDR3 bases: TGTGCCAGCTCGCCCTCGACAGGGCCATTCTCCTACAATGAGCAGTTCTTC. Its translation is CASSPSTGPFSYNEQFF.

The rearrangement uses TRBV5-4 and TRBJ2-5; D is possibly TRBD1 or TRBD2 (5 bases each). The germline V gene encodes CDR1 SGHNT and CDR2 YYREEE (reference sequence). Trimming cost V 0 bases and J 2 bases, with 11 bases left between them. The CDR3 has 15 residues. The CDR3 spells CASSLGGRGQETQYF. The CDR3 DNA reads TGTGCCAGCAGCTTGGGGGGGAGAGGGCAAGAGACCCAGTACTTC.

J is TRBJ2-7 and V is TRBV5-1, with D tentatively TRBD2 (5 bases). V lost 0 bases and J lost 3, with 10 bases in between. The length of the CDR3 is 14 residues. Germline V gene lookup returns CDR1 SGHRS and CDR2 YFSETQ. CDR3 in amino acids: CASSLGGASYEQYF. The DNA of the CDR3 is TGCGCCAGCAGCTTGGGGGGAGCCAGCTACGAGCAGTACTTC.

This rearrangement joins TRBV7-9 to TRBJ2-5, with D perhaps TRBD2 (6 bases). Per the germline V gene, CDR1 is SEHNR and CDR2 is FQNEAQ (reference sequence). Trimming left V 3 bases short and J 2 bases short, with 10 bases between. The CDR3 sequence is 14 residues long. The CDR3 coding sequence is TGTGCCAGCAGCTTCATGGGGGGACAAGAGACCCAGTACTTC. Translating it yields CASSFMGGQETQYF. Complete variable domain (other parts from reference TRBV7-9 and TRBJ2-5): DTGVSQNPRHKITKRGQNVTFRCDPISEHNRLYWYRQTLGQGPEFLTYFQNEAQLEKSRLLSDRFSAERPKGSFSTLEIQRTEQGDSAMYLCASSFMGGQETQYFGPGTRLLVL.

The chain has TRBV19 and TRBJ1-1, with 11 bases aligning to TRBD1. The CDR3 spans 16 residues. With V trimmed by 7 bases and J by 5 bases, 12 bases remained unmatched. Germline CDR1 reads LNHDA; CDR2 reads SQIVND (reference sequence). The CDR3 DNA reads as TGTGCCAGTATCCGATTAGGACAGGGGGCCTGGACTGAAGCTTTCTTT. This translates into CASIRLGQGAWTEAFF.

The chain combines TRBV5-6 with TRBJ1-5; maybe TRBD1 (5 bases). The CDR3 sequence is 13 residues long. Germline CDR1 reads SGHDT; CDR2 reads YYEEEE. Trimming cost V 4 bases and J 9 bases, with 14 bases left between them. The CDR3 DNA sequence: TGTGCCAGCAGCCCGGCGGGGACGCGGCCCCAGCATTTT. Translation: CASSPAGTRPQHF.

The chain joins TRBV5-3 to TRBJ2-7, with a tentative D call TRBD2 (6 bases). TRBV5-3 is labeled an ORF, and its function is uncertain. The CDR3 is made up of 14 amino acids. Trimming removed 1 base from V and 6 bases from J, with 14 bases in between. The CDR3 sequence is CARSLTEGTCEQYF. CDR3 coding DNA: TGTGCCAGAAGCTTGACGGAGGGGACCTGCGAGCAGTACTTC.

The chain links TRBV18 to TRBJ2-1; D is uncertain. The CDR3 contains 11 residues. V lost 4 bases and J 8 bases, leaving 6 bases between the germline ends. Germline V gene sequence: CDR1 KGHSH, CDR2 LQKENI. CDR3 nucleotide sequence: TGTGCCAGCTCACTCTTCGATGAGCAGTTCTTC. Translation: CASSLFDEQFF. Using reference TRBV18 and TRBJ2-1 for the parts outside the CDR3, the full variable domain is NAGVMQNPRHLVRRRGQEARLRCSPMKGHSHVYWYRQLPEEGLKFMVYLQKENIIDESGMPKERFSAEFPKEGPSILRIQQVVRGDSAAYFCASSLFDEQFFGPGTRLTVL.

The rearrangement joins TRBV6-1 to TRBJ2-7, with TRBD2 matching over 7 bases. CDR1 is MNHNS and CDR2 is SASEGT in the germline V gene. Unmatched junction bases numbered 5, after V lost 3 bases and J lost 6 bases. There are 13 residues in the CDR3. The CDR3 protein is CASSDQGGSEQYF. CDR3 nucleotide sequence: TGTGCCAGCAGTGATCAGGGCGGGAGCGAGCAGTACTTC.

This chain uses TRBV19 with TRBJ1-3; the D is unclear. Germline V gives CDR1 LNHDA, CDR2 SQIVND (reference sequence). The CDR3 runs 17 residues. V lost 3 bases and J lost 3, with 18 bases in between. The CDR3: CASSIGRGNSFGNTIYF. The CDR3 coding sequence is TGTGCCAGTAGTATCGGTCGTGGGAACTCCTTTGGAAACACCATATATTTT.

The chain carries TRBV25-1 and TRBJ2-1, with 8 bases identical to TRBD1. Trimming at V came to 1 base and at J to 6 bases, leaving 14 bases not matched to a gene. The germline CDR1 and CDR2 sequences are MGHDK and SYGVNS. The CDR3 consists of 18 residues. The CDR3, as DNA: TGTGCCAGCAGTGAATCAGCCGGGCAGGGGGCAAGGTTCAATGAGCAGTTCTTC. Translation gives CASSESAGQGARFNEQFF.

The V gene is TRBV11-2, the J gene TRBJ1-2; 8 nucleotides align to TRBD1. Per the germline V gene, CDR1 is SGHAT and CDR2 is FQNNGV. J was trimmed by 3 bases and V by 5 bases; bases with no gene match: 8. The CDR3 contains 15 residues. The CDR3 is CASSGQGASYYGYTF. CDR3 sequence (DNA): TGTGCCAGCAGCGGGCAGGGGGCGAGTTACTATGGCTACACCTTC.

The rearrangement uses TRBV7-8 and TRBJ1-3, with TRBD1 matching over 7 bases. V trimming: 5 bases; J trimming: 0 bases; junction bases outside the gene matches: 4. Germline values: CDR1 SGHVS, CDR2 FQNEAQ. The CDR3 totals 15 residues. The CDR3 bases are TGTGCCAGCAGCCCTCCAGGGGGCTCTGGAAACACCATATATTTT. It yields the protein CASSPPGGSGNTIYF.

The chain employs TRBV7-9 and TRBJ2-3; no clear D gene. This CDR3 is built from 16 residues. V lost 5 bases and J lost 3, with 18 bases in between. CDR1 and CDR2 (germline): SEHNR, FQNEAQ (reference sequence). DNA for the CDR3: TGTGCCAGCAGCCCAATCGGTAACATCGGGACAGATACGCAGTATTTT. Translated, it gives CASSPIGNIGTDTQYF.

This rearrangement joins TRBV5-1 to TRBJ1-2; possibly TRBD1 for D (6 bases). The CDR3 sequence is 15 residues long. Germline V lookup: CDR1 SGHRS, CDR2 YFSETQ. With 0 bases removed from V and 2 bases from J, the gap between germline ends came to 11 bases. CDR3 loop: CASSLAAGVNYGYTF. The DNA for the CDR3 is TGCGCCAGCAGCTTGGCGGCAGGGGTGAACTATGGCTACACCTTC.